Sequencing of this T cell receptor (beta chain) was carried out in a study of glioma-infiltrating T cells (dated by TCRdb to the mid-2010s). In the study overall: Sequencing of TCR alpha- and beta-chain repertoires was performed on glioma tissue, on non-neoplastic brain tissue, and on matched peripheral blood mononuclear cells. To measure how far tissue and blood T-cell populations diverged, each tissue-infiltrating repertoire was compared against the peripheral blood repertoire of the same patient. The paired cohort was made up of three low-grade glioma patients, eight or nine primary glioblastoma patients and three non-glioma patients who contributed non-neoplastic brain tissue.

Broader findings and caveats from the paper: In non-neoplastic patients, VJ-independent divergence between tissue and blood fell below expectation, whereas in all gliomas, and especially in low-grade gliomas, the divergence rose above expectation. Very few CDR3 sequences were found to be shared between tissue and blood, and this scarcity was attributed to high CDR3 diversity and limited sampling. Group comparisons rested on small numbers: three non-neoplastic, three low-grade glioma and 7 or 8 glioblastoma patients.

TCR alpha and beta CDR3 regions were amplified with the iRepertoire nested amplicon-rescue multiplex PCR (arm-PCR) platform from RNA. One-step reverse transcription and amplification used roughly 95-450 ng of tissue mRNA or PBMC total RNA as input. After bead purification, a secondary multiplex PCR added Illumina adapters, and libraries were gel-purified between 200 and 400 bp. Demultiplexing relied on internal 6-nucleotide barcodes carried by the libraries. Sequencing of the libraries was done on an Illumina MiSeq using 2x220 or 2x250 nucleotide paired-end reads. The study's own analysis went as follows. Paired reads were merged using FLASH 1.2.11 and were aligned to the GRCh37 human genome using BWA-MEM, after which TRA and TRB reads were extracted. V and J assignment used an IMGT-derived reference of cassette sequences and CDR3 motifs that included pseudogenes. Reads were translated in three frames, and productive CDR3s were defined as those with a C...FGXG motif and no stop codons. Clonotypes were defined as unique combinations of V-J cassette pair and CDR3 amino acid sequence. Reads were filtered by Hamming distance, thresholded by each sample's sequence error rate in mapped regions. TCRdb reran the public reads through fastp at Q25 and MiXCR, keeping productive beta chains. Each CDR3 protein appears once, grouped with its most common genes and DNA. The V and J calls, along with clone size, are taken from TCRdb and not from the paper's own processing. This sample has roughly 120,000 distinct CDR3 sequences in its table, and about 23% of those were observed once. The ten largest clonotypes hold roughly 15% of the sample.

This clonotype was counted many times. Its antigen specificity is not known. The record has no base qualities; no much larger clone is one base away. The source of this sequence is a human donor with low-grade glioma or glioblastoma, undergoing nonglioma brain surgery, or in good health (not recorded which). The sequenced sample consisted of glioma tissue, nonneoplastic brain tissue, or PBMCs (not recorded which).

The nucleotide sequence reads as follows: TGTGCCAGCAGACGTGGGACTAGCACAGATACGCAGTATTTT. It encodes CASRRGTSTDTQYF. This sequence uses TRBV12-3 or TRBV12-4 and TRBJ2-3, with TRBD2 as a weak D call on 6 bases. V drops 6 bases and J drops 0 bases, leaving 10 bases in between. From the cysteine through the phenylalanine, the CDR3 covers 14 amino acids. This entry keeps only the CDR3 DNA: 42 bases, framed from base 1.